These 30 T cell receptor beta chains were sequenced from one sample in a study of blood T cells in healthy people across ages. Primers used in a second PCR of about 7 to 12 cycles were a sample-barcoded 5' primer and a J-beta primer mix. TCRdb re-called the 5' RACE reads with MiXCR, one entry per CDR3 protein. The sample shows 600,000 to 850,000 distinct CDR3 sequences, roughly 41% of them seen only once. Sequencing input: blood. All receptors come from a woman between 55 and 75 years old in good health.

A few counts support this clonotype. V and J are TRBV7-2 and TRBJ2-5, with 8 bases matching TRBD2. There are 13 residues in the CDR3. Losses at the gene ends were 0 bases for V and 13 bases for J; bases not matched to a gene: 7. Germline V gene lookup returns CDR1 SGHTA and CDR2 FQGNSA. CDR3 bases: TGTGCCAGCAGCTTAGCGTCGAGTAGCGGGACGTACTTC. Amino acids: CASSLASSSGTYF.

V usage is TRBV7-7 and J usage is TRBJ2-1; a possible D gene is TRBD2 (6 bases). This CDR3 is 14 amino acids long. Germline CDR1 is SSHAT and CDR2 is FNYEAQ (reference sequence). The CDR3 is CTSSLSGSYNEQFF. CDR3 coding DNA: TGTACTAGCAGCCTAAGCGGTTCCTACAATGAGCAGTTCTTC. Based on the CDR3 plus reference TRBV7-7 and TRBJ2-1, the full variable domain is GAGVSQSPRYKVTKRGQDVTLRCDPISSHATLYWYQQALGQGPEFLTYFNYEAQPDKSGLPSDRFSAERPEGSISTLTIQRTEQRDSAMYRCTSSLSGSYNEQFFGPGTRLTVL.

The chain uses TRBV12-5 and TRBJ2-1; 7 bases fit TRBD2. Germline values: CDR1 LGHNT, CDR2 FRNRAP. After removal of 0 bases from V and 13 bases from J, the junction contained 15 bases not matched to a gene. This CDR3 has 16 amino acids. The CDR3 region is CASGLVLEGRGETQFF. In DNA, the CDR3 is TGTGCTAGTGGTTTGGTACTAGAGGGGAGGGGAGAGACCCAGTTCTTC. Complete variable domain (other parts from reference TRBV12-5 and TRBJ2-1): DARVTQTPRHKVTEMGQEVTMRCQPILGHNTVFWYRQTMMQGLELLAYFRNRAPLDDSGMPKDRFSAEMPDATLATLKIQPSEPRDSAVYFCASGLVLEGRGETQFFGPGTRLTVL.

J is TRBJ2-7 and V is TRBV7-2; D is tentatively TRBD1 or TRBD2 (5 bases each). CDR1 SGHTA and CDR2 FQGNSA come from the germline V gene. The V end lost 3 bases, the J end lost 2 bases, and 11 bases lay between the germline ends. The CDR3 length is 14 residues. The CDR3 nucleotides read TGTGCCAGCAGCTTGGGGGACGGGACCTACGAGCAGTACTTC. This codes for CASSLGDGTYEQYF.

This chain connects TRBV7-2 to TRBJ2-1; TRBD1 matches at 8 bases. The V segment lost 9 bases and the J segment 1 base; nucleotides outside the gene matches: 2. From germline, CDR1 is SGHTA and CDR2 FQGNSA. CDR3 length: 13 residues. The CDR3 reads CTSRQGSYNEQFF. The CDR3, as DNA: TGTACCAGTCGACAGGGGTCCTACAATGAGCAGTTCTTC.

The V call is TRBV6-1, the J call TRBJ2-1; 9 bases map to TRBD2. Trimming removed 4 bases from V and 5 bases from J; junction bases left unmatched: 3. Germline CDR1 MNHNS, CDR2 SASEGT. This CDR3 contains 14 residues. The CDR3 bases are TGTGCCAGCAGTGGCGGGGGGGTTAACAATGAGCAGTTCTTC. Encoded protein: CASSGGGVNNEQFF.

J is TRBJ2-7 and V is TRBV12-3 or TRBV12-4; weak D call: TRBD1 (5 bases). This CDR3 is 14 amino acids long. V gave up 5 bases and J gave up 6 bases, with 17 bases separating them. The CDR3 sequence is CASSEARVSCEQYF. The CDR3 nucleotides read TGTGCCAGCAGTGAGGCCAGGGTTTCGTGCGAGCAGTACTTC.

V usage is TRBV29-1 and J usage is TRBJ1-2; D not certain. Germline V CDR1 and CDR2: SQVTM, ANQGSEA. This CDR3 comprises 13 residues. The V gene lost 3 bases and the J gene lost 4 bases, with 12 bases spanning the gap. The CDR3 DNA reads TGCAGCGTTGAGGCCGCCAGTCTCTATGGCTACACCTTC. Amino acids: CSVEAASLYGYTF.

This clonotype was detected a few times. The chain carries TRBV5-1 and TRBJ2-1; 10 bases map to TRBD2. The ends lost 4 bases at V and 7 bases at J; junction bases unmatched: 5. The CDR3 totals 14 residues. Germline V gives CDR1 SGHRS, CDR2 YFSETQ. The CDR3 DNA reads TGCGCCAGCAGCCAAGCGGGGGGGCCGAATGAGCAGTTCTTC. It specifies CASSQAGGPNEQFF.

This chain connects TRBV4-3 to TRBJ2-1; D might be TRBD2 (6 bases). The germline CDR1 and CDR2 sequences are LGHNA and YSLEER. V was cut by 2 bases and J by 6 bases, with 14 bases left in between. This CDR3 spans 15 amino acids. The chain's CDR3 is CASSQFIGEVNEQFF. The CDR3 DNA sequence: TGCGCCAGCAGCCAATTTATAGGGGAGGTCAATGAGCAGTTCTTC.

This clonotype was detected only once. This sequence joins TRBV19 and TRBJ2-5; D is perhaps TRBD2 (5 bases). V lost 6 bases to trimming and J lost 1 base, with 9 bases between them. The germline gives CDR1 LNHDA, CDR2 SQIVND (reference sequence). This CDR3 is 13 amino acids long. This chain's CDR3 is CASSFGIQETQYF. The CDR3, as DNA: TGTGCCAGTAGCTTCGGGATCCAAGAGACCCAGTACTTC.

The V call is TRBV11-3, the J call TRBJ2-1, with D unresolved. Trimming removed 5 bases from V and 0 bases from J, with 8 bases in between. The CDR3 has 14 amino acids. CDR1 and CDR2 from the germline V gene are SGHNT and YENEEA. The CDR3 DNA reads TGTGCCAGCAGCCCCCACTACTCCTACAATGAGCAGTTCTTC. Residues: CASSPHYSYNEQFF.

J is TRBJ2-5 and V is TRBV10-3, with D possibly being TRBD2 (7 bases). The DNA end favors TRBJ2-7, so the J call may be wrong. Germline CDR1 reads ENHRY; CDR2 reads SYGVKD. There are 15 residues in the CDR3. CDR3 sequence: CAISDPGASGYEQYF. The CDR3 DNA follows: TGTGCCATCAGTGACCCAGGGGCTAGCGGCTACGAGCAGTACTTC.

In regard to this clonotype: A much more abundant neighbour one base away suggests this may be a read error. V and J are TRBV3-1 and TRBJ2-7; 15 bases match TRBD2. The CDR3 totals 18 residues. Germline CDR1 reads LGHDT; CDR2 reads YNNKEL (reference sequence). The CDR3 loop reads CTSSLGGTSGRPSYEQYF. In DNA, the CDR3 is TGTACCAGCAGCCTGGGGGGGACTAGCGGGAGGCCCTCCTACGAGCAGTACTTC.

The CDR3 coding sequence is TGTGCCAGCAGCTTAGAGGGGAGCGGGAGTGCGTTCTTC. This sequence encodes CASSLEGSGSAFF. The rearrangement uses TRBV7-2 and TRBJ2-1, with TRBD2 matching 8 bases. CDR3 length: 13 residues. Germline V gene sequence: CDR1 SGHTA, CDR2 FQGNSA. V dropped 1 base and J dropped 15; count of bases not matched to a gene: 8.

In its sample, this clonotype was seen a few times. The chain couples TRBV5-1 to TRBJ2-3; D may be TRBD1 or TRBD2 (5 bases each). The CDR3 totals 16 residues. The V and J ends lost 4 bases and 5 bases respectively, with 20 bases between them. CDR1 is SGHRS, CDR2 YFSETQ, per germline. This CDR3 is CASSLPRGPQGDTQYF. CDR3 sequence (DNA): TGCGCCAGCAGCCTACCCCGGGGCCCCCAGGGAGATACGCAGTATTTT. Filled out from reference TRBV5-1 and TRBJ2-3, the complete variable domain reads KAGVTQTPRYLIKTRGQQVTLSCSPISGHRSVSWYQQTPGQGLQFLFEYFSETQRNKGNFPGRFSGRQFSNSRSEMNVSTLELGDSALYLCASSLPRGPQGDTQYFGPGTRLTVL.

The rearrangement joins TRBV7-3 to TRBJ1-6; maybe TRBD1 (6 bases). This CDR3 region has 13 residues. Germline assignment: CDR1 SGHTA and CDR2 FQGTGA. The ends were cut back, 3 bases at V and 9 bases at J, with 9 bases in the middle. CDR3 nucleotide sequence: TGTGCCAGCAGCTTCCTACAGGGTTCACCCCTCCACTTT. Amino acid sequence: CASSFLQGSPLHF.

This clonotype has just a few counts. The chain is built from TRBV7-2 and TRBJ1-2, with D perhaps matching TRBD1 (5 bases). V was pared by 2 bases and J by 8 bases, with 18 bases between. The germline V gene encodes CDR1 SGHTA and CDR2 FQGNSA. The CDR3 spans 15 residues. The CDR3 reads CASSLTSRGVGGYTF. The CDR3 DNA is TGTGCCAGCAGCTTAACTAGTCGAGGGGTCGGGGGCTACACCTTC.

The V call is TRBV7-2, the J call TRBJ2-3; 11 bases fit TRBD2. The V and J ends lost 3 bases and 5 bases, in that order; junction bases with no gene match: 4. CDR1 is SGHTA and CDR2 is FQGNSA in the germline V gene. This CDR3 has 15 residues. CDR3 amino acids: CASSFVAGGQDTQYF. In nucleotides, the CDR3 is TGTGCCAGCAGCTTTGTAGCGGGGGGGCAAGATACGCAGTATTTT.

With respect to this clonotype: This may come from a read error, since a much larger clone is one base off. The chain uses TRBV4-2 and TRBJ2-3, with 9 bases that match TRBD2. In germline, CDR1 is LGHNA, CDR2 YNFKEQ. The CDR3 extends over 15 amino acids. The CDR3 DNA reads TGTGCCAGCAGCCAACTAGCGGGAAACACAGGTACGCAGTATTTT. Amino acids: CASSQLAGNTGTQYF.

This clonotype showed up just once. It may be a read error: a sequence one base away is much more abundant. This sequence joins TRBV10-3 and TRBJ2-5; the match to TRBD1 covers 10 bases. Germline trimming cut 5 bases from V and 11 bases from J; bases unmatched to any gene: 14. CDR1 and CDR2 from the germline V gene are ENHRY and SYGVKD. CDR3 length: 15 residues. The CDR3 DNA sequence: TGTGCCATCAGTCCCGGGACAGGGGTGTTCGATGAGCAGTACTTC. Translation: CAISPGTGVFDEQYF.

This clonotype was seen many times. The chain has TRBV7-2 and TRBJ2-5; D is undetermined. The CDR3 sequence is 14 residues long. The germline V gene has CDR1 SGHTA and CDR2 FQGNSA. Trimming removed 0 bases from V and 0 bases from J, with 5 bases in between. CDR3 sequence: CASSLAGNQETQYF. The CDR3 coding sequence is TGTGCCAGCAGCTTAGCGGGAAACCAAGAGACCCAGTACTTC. Full variable domain (rest looked up from reference TRBV7-2 and TRBJ2-5): GAGVSQSPSNKVTEKGKDVELRCDPISGHTALYWYRQSLGQGLEFLIYFQGNSAPDKSGLPSDRFSAERTGGSVSTLTIQRTQQEDSAVYLCASSLAGNQETQYFGPGTRLLVL.

This clonotype was observed a handful of times. The genes are TRBV28 and TRBJ2-1, with D perhaps matching TRBD2 (6 bases). V was clipped by 8 bases and J by 15 bases, with 17 bases between them. The CDR3 sequence is 11 residues long. Germline CDR1 is MDHEN and CDR2 is SYDVKM. This CDR3 is CASGRGRETFF. The CDR3, as DNA: TGTGCCAGCGGGCGGGGACGAGAAACGTTCTTC.

The V and J genes are TRBV20-1 and TRBJ1-6; D is ambiguous. There are 16 residues in the CDR3. The V end lost 5 bases, the J end lost 0 bases, and 14 bases lay between the germline ends. The germline V gene encodes CDR1 DFQATT and CDR2 SNEGSKA (reference sequence). CDR3 DNA sequence: TGCAGTGCTGGAAGGATGGAGAGCTCCTATAATTCACCCCTCCACTTT. Translated, it gives CSAGRMESSYNSPLHF.

This clonotype showed up just a few times. The V gene is TRBV15, the J gene TRBJ2-1; 7 bases fit TRBD1. The V gene's germline CDR1 is LNHNV and CDR2 YYDKDF (reference sequence). This CDR3 comprises 17 residues. V was clipped by 3 bases and J by 4 bases; unmatched bases: 12. The CDR3 protein is CATSREQGRTLYNEQFF. The CDR3 bases are TGTGCCACCAGCAGGGAACAGGGGCGAACCCTTTACAATGAGCAGTTCTTC.

The V call is TRBV7-3, the J call TRBJ2-1; the match to TRBD2 covers 14 bases. The CDR3 has 18 residues. Trimming cost V 2 bases and J 9 bases; bases outside gene matches: 12. The V gene's germline CDR1 is SGHTA and CDR2 FQGTGA. The CDR3 DNA follows: TGTGCCAGCAGCTTATATAATTCGAGAGGACTAGCGGGAGGTGAGCAGTTCTTC. The encoded protein is CASSLYNSRGLAGGEQFF.

This clonotype has more than one count but fewer than ten. V is TRBV4-3 and J is TRBJ2-3; D gene uncertain. CDR3 size: 13 residues. The V end was cut by 1 base, the J end by 4 bases, with 6 bases between. The germline V gene encodes CDR1 LGHNA and CDR2 YSLEER. This CDR3 reads CASSQAVADTQYF. CDR3 coding DNA: TGCGCCAGCAGCCAAGCGGTGGCAGATACGCAGTATTTT.

J is TRBJ2-3 and V is TRBV4-1, with 8 bases lining up with TRBD1. Trimming removed 0 bases from V and 6 bases from J; junction bases left unmatched: 5. Germline V gene lookup returns CDR1 MGHRA and CDR2 YSYEKL. The CDR3 consists of 15 residues. This CDR3 reads CASSQDGQGWDTQYF. CDR3 nucleotide sequence: TGCGCCAGCAGCCAAGACGGACAGGGATGGGATACGCAGTATTTT.

In its sample, this clonotype was seen a few times. The chain uses TRBV20-1 and TRBJ2-5; 10 positions agree with TRBD2. This CDR3 is 18 amino acids long. CDR1 is DFQATT and CDR2 is SNEGSKA in the germline V gene (reference sequence). The trim removed 1 base at V and 1 base at J, leaving 12 bases unmatched. The CDR3 is CSARVWTSGIPTQETQYF. The CDR3 region has the DNA TGCAGTGCTAGAGTCTGGACTAGCGGAATCCCGACCCAAGAGACCCAGTACTTC.

With regard to this clonotype: A junction boundary mismatches the germline segment, possibly from a read error. CDR3 region: CASILDSGSDTQYF. The DNA of the CDR3 is TGTGCCAGCATCTTAGATAGCGGGAGTGATACGCAGTATTTT. The chain uses TRBV11-3 and TRBJ2-3; 9 bases align to TRBD2. The CDR3 sequence is 14 residues long. The germline V gene encodes CDR1 SGHNT and CDR2 YENEEA.